These 7 T cell receptor beta chains were all obtained from the same sample, sequenced in a study of blood T cell repertoires in COVID-19. The repertoire was sequenced with immunoSEQ multiplex PCR; TCRdb's copy has only in-frame clones and lacks some. The data contain just over 300,000 clones, 65% to 90% of them singletons. Sequenced input: PBMCs or T cells enriched from blood (not recorded which). The receptors here all came from a man aged 25-40 years who had recovered from COVID-19.

V and J are TRBV24-1 and TRBJ2-5; D is unresolved. The CDR3 is 14 amino acids. Germline CDR1 is KGHDR and CDR2 is SFDVKD. V lost 4 bases, J lost 1 base, and 9 bases lay in between. The CDR3 loop reads CATSDPDIQETQYF. CDR3 bases: TGTGCCACCAGTGACCCCGACATCCAAGAGACCCAGTACTTC.

V usage is TRBV7-8 and J usage is TRBJ2-5, with 8 positions matching TRBD1. The CDR3 runs 15 residues. CDR1 and CDR2 (germline): SGHVS, FQNEAQ. The V and J ends lost 6 bases and 5 bases, in that order; junction bases with no gene match: 11. This CDR3 reads CASSFGQGGVETQYF. The CDR3, as DNA: TGTGCCAGCAGTTTCGGACAGGGTGGAGTGGAGACCCAGTACTTC.

The V call is TRBV29-1, the J call TRBJ1-2, with D perhaps TRBD1 (6 bases). The V gene lost 7 bases and the J gene lost 4 bases, with 19 bases spanning the gap. CDR1 is SQVTM and CDR2 is ANQGSEA in the germline V gene. The CDR3 loop spans 14 amino acids. CDR3 loop: CSAATGKGGYGYTF. For the CDR3, the DNA is TGCAGCGCAGCCACAGGGAAGGGTGGCTATGGCTACACCTTC.

The DNA for the CDR3 is TGTGCCTGGAACCGGGACAGGGTGGTTCGATCACCCCTCCACTTT. Its translation: CAWNRDRVVRSPLHF. V and J are TRBV30 and TRBJ1-6; TRBD1 matches at 9 bases. Looked up from germline, CDR1 is GTSNPN and CDR2 is SVGIG (reference sequence). The length of the CDR3 is 15 residues. The trim removed 4 bases at V and 10 bases at J, leaving 11 bases unmatched.

V is TRBV5-4 and J is TRBJ2-3; weak D call: TRBD2 (6 bases). The CDR3 covers 15 residues. Germline-derived CDR1 and CDR2 are SGHNT and YYREEE (reference sequence). The V end was cut by 0 bases, the J end by 2 bases, with 10 bases between. CDR3 sequence: CASSLEGLNTDTQYF. CDR3 nucleotide sequence: TGTGCCAGCAGCTTGGAGGGACTGAACACAGATACGCAGTATTTT.

This clone was picked up one time. The V and J genes are TRBV19 and TRBJ2-2; weak D call: TRBD2 (6 bases). The V end was cut by 6 bases, the J end by 5 bases, with 16 bases between. CDR3 length: 15 amino acids. The germline V gene has CDR1 LNHDA and CDR2 SQIVND (reference sequence). Written as DNA, the CDR3 is TGTGCCAGTAGAACCGGGACTTCGGGGACCGGGGAGCTGTTTTTT. Amino acid sequence: CASRTGTSGTGELFF.

The rearrangement joins TRBV28 to TRBJ2-7; TRBD1 matches at 7 bases. The V gene end was trimmed by 5 bases and the J gene end by 5 bases; junction bases not matched to a gene: 15. The CDR3 sequence is 16 residues long. CDR1 and CDR2 (germline): MDHEN, SYDVKM. The CDR3 nucleotides read TGTGCCAGCAGTGCTGAGATACAGGGGAATGGGGACGAGCAGTACTTC. It specifies CASSAEIQGNGDEQYF.